The clone carrying this T cell receptor (beta chain) showed up just a few times. The sample originates from a study of T cell responses to AZD1222 COVID-19 vaccine. The CDR3 sequence is 13 residues long. The V and J ends lost 6 bases and 2 bases respectively, with 10 bases between them. Germline V gives CDR1 MNHEY, CDR2 SVGEGT. Assay used: immunoSEQ multiplex PCR; TCRdb lists only in-frame clones, some missing. This sample carries some 100,000 clones, about 89% of them seen once, and the ten largest clones take around 4.3%. The chain has TRBV6-2 or TRBV6-3 and TRBJ1-2; no clear D. The sample in question was peripheral blood, obtained on day 0 of AZD1222 vaccination. This TCR was sampled from an adult in good health. Written as DNA, the CDR3 is TGTGCCAGCAGCCAGCCGGTCAACTATGGCTACACCTTC. It yields the protein CASSQPVNYGYTF.